The clone carrying this TCR beta chain has only a few counts. The target antigen is unknown. This sample was taken from a study of T cell repertoires in cytomegalovirus infection. Using its own MiXCR run on the reads, TCRdb lists one record per CDR3 protein. The table lists 830,000 or so distinct CDR3 sequences, about 33% of them singletons, with around 12% in the top ten. The germline gives CDR1 SGHVS, CDR2 FQNEAQ. V gave up 4 bases and J gave up 3 bases, with 7 bases separating them. The CDR3 totals 12 residues. The specimen comprised cultured CD8+ T cells from PBMCs, sampled from culture after CMV antigen stimulation. The chain carries TRBV7-8 and TRBJ2-7; no definite D call. This TCR derives from a human donor in good health (CMV status not recorded). Some clones in this sample may be carry-over from other donors' samples. CDR3: CASSSKDYEQYF. The CDR3 DNA reads TGTGCCAGCAGCTCCAAGGACTACGAGCAGTACTTC.